Following are 27 T cell receptor beta chains from one sample sequenced in a study of radiation and T cells in renal cell carcinoma. The time point: blood 2 weeks post-SBRT. Treatment denoted: 15 Gy SBRT to primary tumor, nephrectomy 4 weeks later. Assay used: immunoSEQ multiplex PCR; TCRdb lists only in-frame clones, some missing. The top ten clones hold approximately 13% of a sample with roughly 150,000 clones, roughly 87% of them seen once. The sample was blood, taken from a patient whose treatment included radiotherapy and nephrectomy. The origin of the receptors is a woman in her forties or fifties with renal cell carcinoma.

This clone was counted once. The chain joins TRBV7-2 to TRBJ2-5, with 9 bases identical to TRBD2. The CDR3 is 18 amino acids. Germline assignment: CDR1 SGHTA and CDR2 FQGNSA. Losses at the gene ends were 1 base for V and 4 bases for J; bases not matched to a gene: 13. Here the CDR3 reads CASSLGVRLRLAAETQYF. The CDR3 bases are TGTGCCAGCAGCTTAGGGGTAAGGCTGAGACTAGCGGCAGAGACCCAGTACTTC.

The chain recombines TRBV7-2 with TRBJ1-1, with D tentatively TRBD1 (6 bases). There are 12 residues in the CDR3. The germline V gene encodes CDR1 SGHTA and CDR2 FQGNSA. Between the trimmed V and J ends, which lost 0 bases and 11 bases, there was a span of 10 bases. CDR3 residues: CASSLAGRGAFF. The CDR3 DNA follows: TGTGCCAGCAGCTTAGCTGGGAGGGGGGCTTTCTTT.

The V call is TRBV14, the J call TRBJ1-6; D ambiguous. Trimming pared 0 bases from V and 7 bases from J, leaving 10 bases between. Looked up from germline, CDR1 is SGHDN and CDR2 is FVKESK. This CDR3 contains 15 residues. The CDR3 region has the DNA TGTGCCAGCAGCCAAGATGGAGTTCCCAATTCACCCCTCCACTTT. It translates to CASSQDGVPNSPLHF.

V gene TRBV11-3 combines with J gene TRBJ2-1; 14 positions agree with TRBD2. J lost 5 bases, V lost 0 bases, and 9 bases had no gene match. This CDR3 is built from 19 residues. Germline values: CDR1 SGHNT, CDR2 YENEEA. The chain's CDR3 is CASSLDRGTSGGQNNEQFF. For the CDR3, the DNA is TGTGCCAGCAGCTTAGATCGGGGGACTAGCGGGGGCCAAAACAATGAGCAGTTCTTC.

This sequence joins TRBV5-4 and TRBJ1-2, with 8 bases identical to TRBD1. Trimming at V came to 0 bases and at J to 9 bases, leaving 7 bases not matched to a gene. Per the germline V gene, CDR1 is SGHNT and CDR2 is YYREEE (reference sequence). The CDR3 covers 14 residues. The CDR3 protein is CASSLGVRGQSYTF. The CDR3 DNA reads as TGTGCCAGCAGCTTGGGGGTCAGGGGGCAGAGCTACACCTTC.

The chain recombines TRBV7-9 with TRBJ1-3; tentative D call: TRBD1 (5 bases). CDR1 is SEHNR, CDR2 FQNEAQ, per germline (reference sequence). Between the trimmed V and J ends, which lost 5 bases and 0 bases, there was a span of 14 bases. The CDR3 sequence is 16 residues long. This chain's CDR3 is CASSTSGRISGNTIYF. The CDR3 DNA sequence: TGTGCCAGCAGCACCTCGGGACGGATCTCTGGAAACACCATATATTTT.

This clone showed up just once. The V call is TRBV7-3, the J call TRBJ1-1, with a possible D match to TRBD1 (6 bases). Germline V lookup: CDR1 SGHTA, CDR2 FQGTGA. Deletions cut 8 bases from V and 1 base from J, with 11 bases between. The CDR3 loop spans 13 amino acids. DNA for the CDR3: TGTGCCAGCGGTATGGGGGCGAACACTGAAGCTTTCTTT. Residues: CASGMGANTEAFF.

This clone appeared a single time. The rearrangement uses TRBV5-8 and TRBJ1-5; TRBD1 matches 9 bases. V trimming: 4 bases; J trimming: 1 base; junction bases outside the gene matches: 6. The CDR3 has 16 amino acids. Germline CDR1 SGHTS, CDR2 YDEGEE. Here the CDR3 DNA reads TGTGCCAGCAGCGCCGGACAGGGGATAAGCAATCAGCCCCAGCATTTT. Translation: CASSAGQGISNQPQHF.

This chain connects TRBV10-3 to TRBJ2-3; D might be TRBD2 (5 bases). CDR1 is ENHRY and CDR2 is SYGVKD in the germline V gene. V gave up 2 bases and J gave up 0 bases, with 6 bases separating them. This CDR3 has 14 amino acids. The CDR3, as DNA: TGTGCCATCAGTGAGCGGGGAAGCACAGATACGCAGTATTTT. Translated, it gives CAISERGSTDTQYF.

This chain uses TRBV14 with TRBJ1-2, with TRBD1 identical over 11 bases. Germline V lookup: CDR1 SGHDN, CDR2 FVKESK. CDR3 length equals 18 residues. V trimming: 4 bases; J trimming: 3 bases; junction bases outside the gene matches: 13. CDR3 amino acids: CASSPGTGGVLTHYGYTF. The DNA of the CDR3 is TGTGCCAGCAGCCCCGGGACAGGGGGAGTCTTAACCCACTATGGCTACACCTTC.

This chain uses TRBV5-1 with TRBJ2-7; 7 nucleotides line up with TRBD1. CDR1 and CDR2 (germline): SGHRS, YFSETQ. The V segment lost 4 bases and the J segment 1 base; nucleotides outside the gene matches: 2. The CDR3 is 13 residues long. CDR3 amino acids: CASSLDRSYEQYF. The CDR3 coding sequence is TGCGCCAGCAGCCTGGACAGGTCCTACGAGCAGTACTTC.

CDR3 nucleotide sequence: TGTGCCAGCCGGTTACGGACAGGGCTTGCTGGGGCCAACGTCCTGACTTTC. Residues: CASRLRTGLAGANVLTF. The gene calls are TRBV5-4 and TRBJ2-6; TRBD1 matches 8 bases. The CDR3 sequence is 17 residues long. Germline lookup yields CDR1 SGHNT and CDR2 YYREEE (reference sequence). J was trimmed by 2 bases and V by 7 bases; bases with no gene match: 11.

This clone was counted only a few times. The V call is TRBV4-1, the J call TRBJ1-1; D call uncertain. The V end was cut by 0 bases, the J end by 5 bases, with 4 bases between. The CDR3 covers 12 residues. Germline CDR1 MGHRA, CDR2 YSYEKL. The CDR3 DNA reads TGCGCCAGCAGCCAAGATTGGACTGAAGCTTTCTTT. Its protein is CASSQDWTEAFF.

The rearrangement uses TRBV5-1 and TRBJ1-3, with D uncertain. Trimming removed 0 bases at V and 2 bases at J, with 9 bases between. The CDR3 consists of 15 residues. Germline loops: CDR1 SGHRS, CDR2 YFSETQ. This chain's CDR3 is CASSLDGRAGNTIYF. In DNA, the CDR3 is TGCGCCAGCAGCTTGGATGGAAGAGCTGGAAACACCATATATTTT. The complete variable domain, with remaining parts taken from reference TRBV5-1 and TRBJ1-3, reads KAGVTQTPRYLIKTRGQQVTLSCSPISGHRSVSWYQQTPGQGLQFLFEYFSETQRNKGNFPGRFSGRQFSNSRSEMNVSTLELGDSALYLCASSLDGRAGNTIYFGEGSWLTVV.

This rearrangement joins TRBV7-2 to TRBJ2-6; D might be TRBD1 (6 bases). CDR1 SGHTA and CDR2 FQGNSA come from the germline V gene. V was shortened by 3 bases and J by 0 bases, with 15 bases between the two germline ends. The CDR3 contains 18 residues. CDR3 bases: TGTGCCAGCAGCTTTCCGGGACATCACACCTCTGGGGCCAACGTCCTGACTTTC. Amino acid sequence: CASSFPGHHTSGANVLTF.

V is TRBV7-2 and J is TRBJ2-2; 10 bases map to TRBD1. Losses at the gene ends were 5 bases for V and 0 bases for J; bases not matched to a gene: 3. CDR1 SGHTA and CDR2 FQGNSA come from the germline V gene. The CDR3 is 16 residues long. The CDR3 here is CASSTGQGANTGELFF. CDR3 DNA: TGTGCCAGCAGCACCGGACAGGGGGCGAACACCGGGGAGCTGTTTTTT.

The chain couples TRBV5-5 to TRBJ2-3; D could derive from TRBD1 or TRBD2 (6 bases each). Germline V CDR1 and CDR2: SGHKS, YYEKEE (reference sequence). Trimming took off 0 bases at V and 6 bases at J, with 11 bases between the two ends. This CDR3 comprises 14 residues. The CDR3 DNA reads as TGTGCCAGCAGCTTGGCATGGGGGGCCGATACGCAGTATTTT. Protein sequence: CASSLAWGADTQYF.

The chain has TRBV18 and TRBJ1-4; TRBD1 aligns across 9 bases. Per the germline V gene, CDR1 is KGHSH and CDR2 is LQKENI. CDR3 length: 14 residues. V shed 6 bases, J shed 6 bases, and the junction held 5 bases outside the gene matches. CDR3 sequence: CASSPRTGDEKLFF. The CDR3 DNA reads as TGTGCCAGCTCCCCTAGGACAGGGGATGAAAAACTGTTTTTT. The whole variable domain, filled in from reference TRBV18 and TRBJ1-4, reads NAGVMQNPRHLVRRRGQEARLRCSPMKGHSHVYWYRQLPEEGLKFMVYLQKENIIDESGMPKERFSAEFPKEGPSILRIQQVVRGDSAAYFCASSPRTGDEKLFFGSGTQLSVL.

The rearrangement links TRBV11-2 to TRBJ2-3; the match to TRBD2 covers 7 bases. Germline loops: CDR1 SGHAT, CDR2 FQNNGV. The CDR3 is made up of 13 amino acids. Unmatched junction bases numbered 2, after V lost 6 bases and J lost 2 bases. The chain's CDR3 is CASSGGVTDTQYF. CDR3 nucleotide sequence: TGTGCCAGCAGTGGGGGGGTCACAGATACGCAGTATTTT.

CDR3 bases: TGTGCCAGCAGTCCCCTCCGGGCAGAAGGGACCCAGTACTTC. This encodes CASSPLRAEGTQYF. J is TRBJ2-5 and V is TRBV6-1; D uncertain. The CDR3 loop spans 14 amino acids. The germline V and J ends were trimmed by 5 bases and 7 bases, with 17 bases remaining between them. Germline CDR1 and CDR2: MNHNS and SASEGT.

This rearrangement joins TRBV19 to TRBJ2-7; D might be TRBD1 (5 bases). V lost 0 bases to trimming and J lost 7 bases, with 10 bases between them. The CDR3 loop spans 13 amino acids. Germline V gene data show CDR1 as LNHDA and CDR2 as SQIVND (reference sequence). CDR3 DNA sequence: TGTGCCAGTAGTATAGATCGGCGGACAGAGCAGTACTTC. It codes for CASSIDRRTEQYF.

The V gene is TRBV6-5, the J gene TRBJ1-2; no clear D. The CDR3 consists of 13 residues. The germline V gene encodes CDR1 MNHEY and CDR2 SVGAGI. Trimming removed 2 bases at V and 4 bases at J, with 8 bases between. Written as DNA, the CDR3 is TGTGCCAGCAGTTACGCGGGGATCTATGGCTACACCTTC. Its protein is CASSYAGIYGYTF.

The chain employs TRBV9 and TRBJ1-2; 7 nucleotides match TRBD1. The CDR3 totals 14 residues. Looked up from germline, CDR1 is SGDLS and CDR2 is YYNGEE. V trimming: 6 bases; J trimming: 1 base; junction bases outside the gene matches: 6. The CDR3 DNA reads TGTGCCAGCACTCTAGGGACAGATAACTATGGCTACACCTTC. Encoded protein: CASTLGTDNYGYTF.

CDR3 loop: CASSLLADNYGYTF. The CDR3 region has the DNA TGTGCCAGCAGCTTATTGGCGGACAACTATGGCTACACCTTC. The chain is built from TRBV7-9 and TRBJ1-2; unclear D gene. Germline V gives CDR1 SEHNR, CDR2 FQNEAQ (reference sequence). The CDR3 extends over 14 amino acids. Deletions cut 2 bases from V and 2 bases from J, with 9 bases between.

This clone was observed once. The gene calls are TRBV7-9 and TRBJ2-7, with D uncertain. The germline V gene has CDR1 SEHNR and CDR2 FQNEAQ (reference sequence). Trimming cost V 7 bases and J 2 bases, with 15 bases left between them. The CDR3 length is 14 residues. In DNA, the CDR3 is TGTGCCAGCAACAAAGGGATTCTCACCTACGAGCAGTACTTC. Amino acid sequence: CASNKGILTYEQYF.

This chain uses TRBV4-1 with TRBJ1-2; tentative D call: TRBD1 (6 bases). The V gene lost 3 bases and the J gene lost 8 bases, with 19 bases spanning the gap. The CDR3 runs 15 residues. Germline assignment: CDR1 MGHRA and CDR2 YSYEKL. This CDR3 reads CASSQTGPIHGGYTF. The CDR3 region has the DNA TGCGCCAGCAGCCAGACAGGACCCATCCATGGGGGCTACACCTTC.

This chain uses TRBV19 with TRBJ2-2, with 7 positions matching TRBD1. The CDR3 is 15 amino acids. The germline V gene encodes CDR1 LNHDA and CDR2 SQIVND (reference sequence). V shed 5 bases and J 3 bases; nucleotides not matched to a gene: 6. In DNA, the CDR3 is TGTGCCAGTAGTTCCGACAGGGTCCACACCGGGGAGCTGTTTTTT. This gives the protein CASSSDRVHTGELFF.